Below are 23 T cell receptor beta chains sequenced from a single sample in a study of T cells expressing NK-cell markers. TCRdb re-called the 5' RACE reads; one entry per CDR3 protein, DNA not given. This sample's table reports roughly 120,000 distinct CDR3 sequences. Material for sequencing was blood T cells: a sorted CD56 or NKG2C T cell subset, CD4+ or CD8+ T cells, or bulk PBMC T cells (not recorded which). The receptors come from a woman aged 18 to 75 in good health.

V gene TRBV12-3 or TRBV12-4 combines with J gene TRBJ1-5; no DNA is available, so the TRBD1 call from TCRdb remains unchecked. CDR3 size: 14 residues. This chain's CDR3 is CASSFRGPNQPQHF.

J is TRBJ2-7 and V is TRBV2; TCRdb indicates TRBD2, and absent DNA this call remains unverified. CDR1 SNHLY and CDR2 FYNNEI come from the germline V gene. CDR3 length: 14 residues. The CDR3 here is CASTPGLVLGEQYF. The full variable domain, in which reference TRBV2 and TRBJ2-7 provide the parts outside the CDR3, is EPEVTQTPSHQVTQMGQEVILRCVPISNHLYFYWYRQILGQKVEFLVSFYNNEISEKSEIFDDQFSVERPDGSNFTLKIRSTKLEDSAMYFCASTPGLVLGEQYFGPGTRLTVT.

This chain links TRBV24-1 with TRBJ2-3; TCRdb indicates TRBD2, and absent DNA this call remains unverified. Germline-derived CDR1 and CDR2 are KGHDR and SFDVKD. The CDR3 sequence is 15 residues long. The CDR3: CATSDGGVGVDTQYF.

The CDR3 loop is CSARDPPSVTSTDTQYF. This chain connects TRBV20-1 to TRBJ2-3; TCRdb's D call, TRBD2, is unchecked because there is no DNA. Looked up from germline, CDR1 is DFQATT and CDR2 is SNEGSKA (reference sequence). This CDR3 is 17 amino acids long.

This sequence joins TRBV28 and TRBJ2-3; the D call from TCRdb, TRBD1, cannot be confirmed without DNA. CDR3 length: 14 amino acids. Germline V lookup: CDR1 MDHEN, CDR2 SYDVKM. CDR3 residues: CASSRDAGTDTQYF. Full variable domain (missing parts from reference TRBV28 and TRBJ2-3): DVKVTQSSRYLVKRTGEKVFLECVQDMDHENMFWYRQDPGLGLRLIYFSYDVKMKEKGDIPEGYSVSREKKERFSLILESASTNQTSMYLCASSRDAGTDTQYFGPGTRLTVL.

The gene calls are TRBV19 and TRBJ1-5; TCRdb calls TRBD1, which cannot be checked without DNA. CDR3 size: 14 residues. From germline, CDR1 is LNHDA and CDR2 SQIVND (reference sequence). CDR3 loop: CASTRGGTDQPQHF.

This rearrangement joins TRBV4-3 to TRBJ2-7; TCRdb proposes TRBD2, but this gene call is untestable without DNA. The CDR3 loop spans 17 amino acids. Germline CDR1 LGHNA, CDR2 YSLEER. CDR3 protein: CASSQETGTSGWYEQYF.

The CDR3 loop reads CSVEDREGIAYNEQFF. The chain carries TRBV29-1 and TRBJ2-1; TCRdb outputs TRBD2, but without DNA this stays unchecked. Germline assignment: CDR1 SQVTM and CDR2 ANQGSEA. The CDR3 loop spans 16 amino acids.

This chain links TRBV5-5 with TRBJ2-7; TCRdb calls TRBD1, which cannot be checked without DNA. Per the germline V gene, CDR1 is SGHKS and CDR2 is YYEKEE (reference sequence). This CDR3 has 12 amino acids. CDR3 sequence reads: CASRVDTGTPYF.

This chain links TRBV29-1 with TRBJ2-7; TCRdb's assignment of TRBD1 cannot be checked, as there is no DNA. Germline CDR1 is SQVTM and CDR2 is ANQGSEA. This CDR3 has 14 residues. CDR3 loop: CSVDWLDRKGEQYF.

V is TRBV4-3 and J is TRBJ2-7; TCRdb's assignment of TRBD1 cannot be checked, as there is no DNA. The germline V gene has CDR1 LGHNA and CDR2 YSLEER. The CDR3 is 16 residues long. The CDR3 region is CASSQDQGGGAYEQYF.

The rearrangement uses TRBV19 and TRBJ2-1; TCRdb calls TRBD2, which cannot be checked without DNA. The germline V gene has CDR1 LNHDA and CDR2 SQIVND (reference sequence). CDR3 size: 13 residues. The CDR3 region is CASSSSGPNEQFF.

The V and J genes are TRBV6-1 and TRBJ2-3. Germline CDR1 MNHNS, CDR2 SASEGT. The CDR3 sequence is 14 residues long. The CDR3 protein is CASRVGYRTDTQYF.

The chain combines TRBV4-3 with TRBJ1-2; TCRdb's D call, TRBD1, is unchecked because there is no DNA. CDR1 is LGHNA, CDR2 YSLEER, per germline. The CDR3 covers 14 residues. The CDR3 sequence: CASSQVGQTYGYTF.

The V and J genes are TRBV29-1 and TRBJ2-1; TCRdb reports TRBD1, a call that lacks DNA to check it against. Germline V gene lookup returns CDR1 SQVTM and CDR2 ANQGSEA. The CDR3 runs 12 residues. CDR3 region: CSTRGEDNEQFF.

The rearrangement links TRBV23-1 to TRBJ2-3; no DNA is available, so the TRBD2 call from TCRdb remains unchecked. TRBV23-1 is designated an ORF whose function remains uncertain. CDR3 size: 12 residues. The CDR3 here is CASSRPRTPQYF.

This sequence joins TRBV7-3 and TRBJ2-3; TCRdb calls TRBD2, which cannot be checked without DNA. The CDR3 consists of 14 residues. The germline CDR1 and CDR2 sequences are SGHTA and FQGTGA. CDR3 sequence reads: CASSHLRGTDTQYF. Combining the CDR3 with reference TRBV7-3 and TRBJ2-3 gives the whole variable domain GAGVSQTPSNKVTEKGKYVELRCDPISGHTALYWYRQSLGQGPEFLIYFQGTGAADDSGLPNDRFFAVRPEGSVSTLKIQRTERGDSAVYLCASSHLRGTDTQYFGPGTRLTVL.

V is TRBV12-3 or TRBV12-4 and J is TRBJ2-1; TCRdb reports TRBD1, a call that lacks DNA to check it against. This CDR3 has 14 amino acids. CDR3 sequence reads: CASSLGTGENEQFF.

V gene TRBV29-1 combines with J gene TRBJ1-4. Germline loops: CDR1 SQVTM, CDR2 ANQGSEA. The CDR3 length is 15 residues. CDR3 in amino acids: CSARGTADSNEKLFF. Full variable domain (remainder filled in from reference TRBV29-1 and TRBJ1-4): SAVISQKPSRDICQRGTSLTIQCQVDSQVTMMFWYRQQPGQSLTLIATANQGSEATYESGFVIDKFPISRPNLTFSTLTVSNMSPEDSSIYLCSARGTADSNEKLFFGSGTQLSVL.

The J gene is TRBJ2-7, the V gene TRBV11-1; the D call of TRBD2 rests on TCRdb alone, since no DNA is present to check it. Germline values: CDR1 SGHAT, CDR2 FQDESV (reference sequence). The length of the CDR3 is 11 residues. CDR3 sequence reads: CASTTASEQYF.

The CDR3 here is CASSMATRAETQYF. The chain joins TRBV19 to TRBJ2-5. Looked up from germline, CDR1 is LNHDA and CDR2 is SQIVND (reference sequence). CDR3 length: 14 amino acids.

This rearrangement joins TRBV12-3 or TRBV12-4 to TRBJ1-4; TCRdb's assignment of TRBD1 cannot be checked, as there is no DNA. This CDR3 spans 15 amino acids. CDR3 sequence reads: CASSTSPRGNEKLFF.

The chain joins TRBV6-5 to TRBJ2-3; TCRdb reports TRBD1, a call that lacks DNA to check it against. The CDR3 totals 18 residues. CDR1 is MNHEY and CDR2 is SVGAGI in the germline V gene. The CDR3 protein is CASSYGSTVQGDADTQYF.